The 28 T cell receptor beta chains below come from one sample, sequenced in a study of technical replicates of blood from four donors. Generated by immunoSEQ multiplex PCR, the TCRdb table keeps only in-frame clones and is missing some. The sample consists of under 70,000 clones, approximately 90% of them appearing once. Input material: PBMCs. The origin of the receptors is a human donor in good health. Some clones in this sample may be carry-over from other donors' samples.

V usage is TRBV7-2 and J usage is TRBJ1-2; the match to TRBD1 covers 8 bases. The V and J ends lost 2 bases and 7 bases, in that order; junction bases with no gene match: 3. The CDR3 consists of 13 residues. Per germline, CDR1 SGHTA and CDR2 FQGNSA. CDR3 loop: CASSLQGAGGYTF. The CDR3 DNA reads TGTGCCAGCAGCTTACAGGGGGCTGGTGGCTACACCTTC.

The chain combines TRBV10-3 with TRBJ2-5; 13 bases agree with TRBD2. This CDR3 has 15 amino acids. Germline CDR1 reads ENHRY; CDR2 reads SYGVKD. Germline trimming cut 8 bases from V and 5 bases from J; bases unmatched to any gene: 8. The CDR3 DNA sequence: TGTGCCATCGGACTAGCGGGGGCACGGGGGGAGACCCAGTACTTC. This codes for CAIGLAGARGETQYF.

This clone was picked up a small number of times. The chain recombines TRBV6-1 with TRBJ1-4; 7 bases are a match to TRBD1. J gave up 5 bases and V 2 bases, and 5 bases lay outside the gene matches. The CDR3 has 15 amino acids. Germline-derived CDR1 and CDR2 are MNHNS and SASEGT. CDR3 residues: CASSERTGPNEKLFF. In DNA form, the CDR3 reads TGTGCCAGCAGTGAAAGGACAGGTCCCAATGAAAAACTGTTTTTT.

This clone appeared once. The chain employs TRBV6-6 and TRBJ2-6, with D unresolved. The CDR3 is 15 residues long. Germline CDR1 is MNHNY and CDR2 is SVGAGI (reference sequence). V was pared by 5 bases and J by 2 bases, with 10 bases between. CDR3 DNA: TGTGCCAGCAGTCACCGAGCACCTGGGGCCAACGTCCTGACTTTC. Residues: CASSHRAPGANVLTF.

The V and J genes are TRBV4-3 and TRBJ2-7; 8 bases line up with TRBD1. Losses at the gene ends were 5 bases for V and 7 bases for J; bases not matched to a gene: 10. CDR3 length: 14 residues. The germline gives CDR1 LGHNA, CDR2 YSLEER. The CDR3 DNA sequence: TGCGCCAGCAGCGATAGACAGGGGTGGGGTGAGCAGTACTTC. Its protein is CASSDRQGWGEQYF.

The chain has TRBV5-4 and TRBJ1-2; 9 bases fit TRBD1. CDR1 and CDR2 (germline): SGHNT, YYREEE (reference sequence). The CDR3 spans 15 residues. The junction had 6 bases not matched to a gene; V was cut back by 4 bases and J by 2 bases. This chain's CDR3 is CASSGSGTGNYGYTF. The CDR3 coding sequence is TGTGCCAGCAGCGGATCCGGGACAGGGAACTATGGCTACACCTTC.

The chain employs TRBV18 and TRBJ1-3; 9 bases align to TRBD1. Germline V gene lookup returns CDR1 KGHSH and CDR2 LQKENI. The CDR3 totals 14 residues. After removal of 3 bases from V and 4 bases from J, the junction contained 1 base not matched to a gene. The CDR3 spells CASSPGQGGNTIYF. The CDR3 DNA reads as TGTGCCAGCTCACCCGGACAGGGGGGAAACACCATATATTTT. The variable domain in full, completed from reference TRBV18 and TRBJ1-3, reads NAGVMQNPRHLVRRRGQEARLRCSPMKGHSHVYWYRQLPEEGLKFMVYLQKENIIDESGMPKERFSAEFPKEGPSILRIQQVVRGDSAAYFCASSPGQGGNTIYFGEGSWLTVV.

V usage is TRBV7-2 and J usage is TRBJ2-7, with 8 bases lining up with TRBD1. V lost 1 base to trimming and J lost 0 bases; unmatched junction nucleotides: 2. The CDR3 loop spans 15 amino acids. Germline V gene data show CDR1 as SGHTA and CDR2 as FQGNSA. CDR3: CASSLVGTGSYEQYF. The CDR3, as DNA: TGTGCCAGCAGCTTAGTTGGGACAGGCTCCTACGAGCAGTACTTC.

CDR3 DNA sequence: TGTGCCAGCAGCTTCCTAAGCACTGAAGCTTTCTTT. It codes for CASSFLSTEAFF. The V gene is TRBV7-2, the J gene TRBJ1-1, with D uncertain. CDR3 length equals 12 residues. Germline V CDR1 and CDR2: SGHTA, FQGNSA. The V end lost 3 bases, the J end lost 4 bases, and 6 bases lay between the germline ends.

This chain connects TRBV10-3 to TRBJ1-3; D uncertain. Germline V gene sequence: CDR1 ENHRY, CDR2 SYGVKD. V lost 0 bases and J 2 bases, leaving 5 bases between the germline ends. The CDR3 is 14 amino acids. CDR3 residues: CAISESTTGNTIYF. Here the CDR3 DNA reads TGTGCCATCAGTGAGTCGACAACTGGAAACACCATATATTTT.

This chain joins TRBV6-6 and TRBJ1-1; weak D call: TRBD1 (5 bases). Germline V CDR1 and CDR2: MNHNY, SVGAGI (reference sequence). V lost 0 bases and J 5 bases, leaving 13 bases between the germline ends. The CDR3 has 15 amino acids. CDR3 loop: CASSYSRQGGTEAFF. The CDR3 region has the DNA TGTGCCAGCAGTTACTCGAGGCAGGGAGGGACTGAAGCTTTCTTT.

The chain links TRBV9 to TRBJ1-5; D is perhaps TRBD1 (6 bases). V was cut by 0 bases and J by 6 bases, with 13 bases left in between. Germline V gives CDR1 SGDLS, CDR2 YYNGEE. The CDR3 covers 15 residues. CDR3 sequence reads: CASSVGEGGAQPQHF. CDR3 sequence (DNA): TGTGCCAGCAGCGTAGGTGAGGGGGGGGCTCAGCCCCAGCATTTT.

Here the CDR3 reads CASSDSKRPDEQYF. The CDR3 nucleotides read TGTGCCAGCAGTGACTCGAAGCGGCCCGACGAGCAGTACTTC. V and J are TRBV6-4 and TRBJ2-7, with a possible D match to TRBD2 (5 bases). V lost 0 bases, J lost 5 bases, and 11 bases lay in between. CDR1 MRHNA and CDR2 SNTAGT come from the germline V gene. The CDR3 is 14 residues long.

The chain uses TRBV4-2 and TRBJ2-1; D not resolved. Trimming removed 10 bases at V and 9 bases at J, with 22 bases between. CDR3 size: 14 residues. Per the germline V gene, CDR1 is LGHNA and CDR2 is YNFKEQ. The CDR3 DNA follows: TGTGCCATCCCGAGGAAGCCAGTTCCTGTTGAGCAGTTCTTC. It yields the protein CAIPRKPVPVEQFF.

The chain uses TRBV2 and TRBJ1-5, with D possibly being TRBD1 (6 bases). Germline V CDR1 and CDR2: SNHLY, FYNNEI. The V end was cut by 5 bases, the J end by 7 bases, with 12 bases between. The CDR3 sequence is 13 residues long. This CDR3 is CASSSQGWQPQHF. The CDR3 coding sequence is TGTGCCAGCAGTTCACAGGGTTGGCAGCCCCAGCATTTT. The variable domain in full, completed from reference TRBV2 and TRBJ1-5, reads EPEVTQTPSHQVTQMGQEVILRCVPISNHLYFYWYRQILGQKVEFLVSFYNNEISEKSEIFDDQFSVERPDGSNFTLKIRSTKLEDSAMYFCASSSQGWQPQHFGDGTRLSIL.

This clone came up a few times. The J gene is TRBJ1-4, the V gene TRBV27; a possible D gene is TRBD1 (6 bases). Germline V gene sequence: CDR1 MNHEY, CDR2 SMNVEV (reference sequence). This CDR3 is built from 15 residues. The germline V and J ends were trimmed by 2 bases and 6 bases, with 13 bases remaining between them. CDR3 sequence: CASSLTGFVHEKLFF. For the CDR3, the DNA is TGTGCCAGCAGTTTAACAGGGTTCGTTCATGAAAAACTGTTTTTT.

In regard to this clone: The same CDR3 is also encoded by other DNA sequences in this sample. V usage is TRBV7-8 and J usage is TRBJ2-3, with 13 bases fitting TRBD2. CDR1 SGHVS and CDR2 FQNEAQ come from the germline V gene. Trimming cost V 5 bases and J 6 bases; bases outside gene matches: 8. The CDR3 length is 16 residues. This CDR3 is CASSLRTSGSGDTQYF. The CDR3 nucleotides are TGTGCCAGCAGCCTCCGGACTAGCGGGAGTGGGGATACGCAGTATTTT.

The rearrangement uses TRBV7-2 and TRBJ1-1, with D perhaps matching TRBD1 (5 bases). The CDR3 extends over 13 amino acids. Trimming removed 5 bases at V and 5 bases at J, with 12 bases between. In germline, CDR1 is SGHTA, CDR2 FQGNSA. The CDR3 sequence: CASSKDSTTEAFF. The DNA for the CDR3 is TGTGCCAGCAGCAAAGACAGCACTACTGAAGCTTTCTTT.

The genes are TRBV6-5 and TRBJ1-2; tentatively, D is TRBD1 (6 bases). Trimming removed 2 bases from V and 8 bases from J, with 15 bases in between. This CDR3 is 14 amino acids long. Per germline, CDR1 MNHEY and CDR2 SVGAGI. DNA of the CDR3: TGTGCCAGCAGTTACGCAGACAGGCCCGGGGGCTACACCTTC. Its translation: CASSYADRPGGYTF.

The CDR3 loop reads CASSPDGGNQPQHF. The CDR3 coding sequence is TGTGCCAGCAGCCCAGACGGGGGCAATCAGCCCCAGCATTTT. The chain links TRBV7-2 to TRBJ1-5; D remains unclear. The CDR3 is 14 amino acids. Trimming stripped 5 bases from V and 2 bases from J, with 10 bases between. Germline V gives CDR1 SGHTA, CDR2 FQGNSA.

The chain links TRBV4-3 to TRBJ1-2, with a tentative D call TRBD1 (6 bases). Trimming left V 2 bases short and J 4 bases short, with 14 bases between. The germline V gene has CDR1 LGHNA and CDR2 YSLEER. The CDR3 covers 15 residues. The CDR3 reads CASSQSGTGRYGYTF. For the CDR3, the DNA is TGCGCCAGCAGCCAATCCGGAACAGGGCGCTATGGCTACACCTTC.

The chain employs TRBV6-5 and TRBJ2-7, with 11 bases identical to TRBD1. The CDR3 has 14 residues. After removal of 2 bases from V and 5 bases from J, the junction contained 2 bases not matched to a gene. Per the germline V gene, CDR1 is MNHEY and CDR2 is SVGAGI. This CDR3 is CASSYRDRGNEQYF. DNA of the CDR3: TGTGCCAGCAGTTACCGGGACAGGGGGAACGAGCAGTACTTC.

This chain's CDR3 is CASSYGGGSGTQHF. CDR3 bases: TGTGCCAGCAGTTACGGGGGAGGGAGTGGAACCCAGCATTTT. The chain employs TRBV6-6 and TRBJ1-5; a weak D match, TRBD1 (5 bases). Germline assignment: CDR1 MNHNY and CDR2 SVGAGI (reference sequence). The germline V and J ends were trimmed by 2 bases and 11 bases, with 16 bases remaining between them. This CDR3 has 14 amino acids.

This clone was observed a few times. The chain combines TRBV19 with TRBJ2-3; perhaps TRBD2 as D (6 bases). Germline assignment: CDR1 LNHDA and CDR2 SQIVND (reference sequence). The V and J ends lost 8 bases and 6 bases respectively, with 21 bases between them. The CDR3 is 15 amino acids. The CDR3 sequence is CASFRRLGVNDTQYF. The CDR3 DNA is TGTGCCAGTTTTAGGAGACTAGGGGTGAATGATACGCAGTATTTT.

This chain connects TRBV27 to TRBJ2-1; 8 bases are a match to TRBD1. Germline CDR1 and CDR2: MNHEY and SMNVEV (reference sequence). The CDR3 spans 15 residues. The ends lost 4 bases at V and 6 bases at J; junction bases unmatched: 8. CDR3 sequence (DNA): TGTGCCAGCAGTTCCCGACAGGGGTTCTTCAATGAGCAGTTCTTC. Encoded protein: CASSSRQGFFNEQFF.

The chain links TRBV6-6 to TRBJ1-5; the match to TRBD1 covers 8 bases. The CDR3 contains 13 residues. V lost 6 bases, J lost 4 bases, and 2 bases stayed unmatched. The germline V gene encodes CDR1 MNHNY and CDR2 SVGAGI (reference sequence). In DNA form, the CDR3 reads TGTGCCAGCAGCGACAGGGGTAATCAGCCCCAGCATTTT. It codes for CASSDRGNQPQHF.

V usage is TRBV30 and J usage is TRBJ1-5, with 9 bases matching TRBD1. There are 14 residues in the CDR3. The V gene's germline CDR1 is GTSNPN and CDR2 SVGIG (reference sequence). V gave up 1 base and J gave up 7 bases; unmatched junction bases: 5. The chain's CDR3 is CAWSASTGGQPQHF. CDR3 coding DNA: TGTGCCTGGAGTGCCTCGACAGGGGGACAGCCCCAGCATTTT.

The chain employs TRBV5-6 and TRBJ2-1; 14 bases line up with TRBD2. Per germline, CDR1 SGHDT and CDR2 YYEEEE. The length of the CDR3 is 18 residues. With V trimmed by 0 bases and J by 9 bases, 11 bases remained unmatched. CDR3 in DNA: TGTGCCAGCAGCTTGGCAGGACTAGCGGGAGGAGCAGGGTTTGAGCAGTTCTTC. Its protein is CASSLAGLAGGAGFEQFF.